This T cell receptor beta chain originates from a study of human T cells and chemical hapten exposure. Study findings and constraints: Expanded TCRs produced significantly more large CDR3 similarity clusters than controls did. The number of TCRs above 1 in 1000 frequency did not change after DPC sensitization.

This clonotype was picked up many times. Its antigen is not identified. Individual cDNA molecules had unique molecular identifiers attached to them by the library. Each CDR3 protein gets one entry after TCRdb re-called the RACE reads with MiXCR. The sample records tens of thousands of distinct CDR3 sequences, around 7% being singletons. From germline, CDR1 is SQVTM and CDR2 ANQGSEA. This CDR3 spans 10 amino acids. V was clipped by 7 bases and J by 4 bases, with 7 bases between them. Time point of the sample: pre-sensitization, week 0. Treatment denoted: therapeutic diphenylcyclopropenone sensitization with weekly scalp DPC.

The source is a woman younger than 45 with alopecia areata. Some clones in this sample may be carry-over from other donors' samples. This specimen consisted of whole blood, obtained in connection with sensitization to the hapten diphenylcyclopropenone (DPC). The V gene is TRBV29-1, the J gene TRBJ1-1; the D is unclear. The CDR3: CSAQSTEAFF. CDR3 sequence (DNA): TGCAGCGCCCAGAGCACTGAAGCTTTCTTT.